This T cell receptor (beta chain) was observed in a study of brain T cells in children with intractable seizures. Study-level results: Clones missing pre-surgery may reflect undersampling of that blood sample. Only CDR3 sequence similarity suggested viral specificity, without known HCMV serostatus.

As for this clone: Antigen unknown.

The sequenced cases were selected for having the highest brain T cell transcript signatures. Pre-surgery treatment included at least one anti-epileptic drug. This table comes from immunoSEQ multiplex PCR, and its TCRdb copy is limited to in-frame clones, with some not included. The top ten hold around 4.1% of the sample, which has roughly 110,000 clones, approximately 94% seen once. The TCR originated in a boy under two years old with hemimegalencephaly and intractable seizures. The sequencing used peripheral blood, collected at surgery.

The CDR3 coding sequence is TGTGCCAGTAGTCCCTACCTAGCGGGAGGACACAATGAGCAGTTCTTC. Its translation is CASSPYLAGGHNEQFF. The chain joins TRBV19 to TRBJ2-1, with TRBD2 matching over 11 bases. J gave up 5 bases and V 5 bases, and 8 bases lay outside the gene matches. This CDR3 has 16 residues. Germline lookup yields CDR1 LNHDA and CDR2 SQIVND (reference sequence).